This record looks at one T cell receptor (beta chain) sequence and its context. Antigen unknown. With V trimmed by 10 bases and J by 0 bases, 5 bases remained unmatched. The CDR3 has 14 amino acids. Germline V lookup: CDR1 LNHDA, CDR2 SQIVND (reference sequence). The sample comes from a study of T cell responses to AZD1222 COVID-19 vaccine. Study findings and constraints: Repertoire sampling was restricted to post-peak T cell response timepoints.

Clones were read by immunoSEQ multiplex PCR, and TCRdb kept only the in-frame ones, dropping some. Of over 100,000 clones in the sample, roughly 92% were seen once. The sequence derives from an adult in good health. The chain joins TRBV19 to TRBJ1-4; TRBD1 agrees at 7 bases. The specimen comprised peripheral blood, sampled on day 0 of AZD1222 vaccination. This chain's CDR3 is CAIKGTATNEKLFF. CDR3 in DNA: TGTGCCATCAAAGGGACAGCAACTAATGAAAAACTGTTTTTT.